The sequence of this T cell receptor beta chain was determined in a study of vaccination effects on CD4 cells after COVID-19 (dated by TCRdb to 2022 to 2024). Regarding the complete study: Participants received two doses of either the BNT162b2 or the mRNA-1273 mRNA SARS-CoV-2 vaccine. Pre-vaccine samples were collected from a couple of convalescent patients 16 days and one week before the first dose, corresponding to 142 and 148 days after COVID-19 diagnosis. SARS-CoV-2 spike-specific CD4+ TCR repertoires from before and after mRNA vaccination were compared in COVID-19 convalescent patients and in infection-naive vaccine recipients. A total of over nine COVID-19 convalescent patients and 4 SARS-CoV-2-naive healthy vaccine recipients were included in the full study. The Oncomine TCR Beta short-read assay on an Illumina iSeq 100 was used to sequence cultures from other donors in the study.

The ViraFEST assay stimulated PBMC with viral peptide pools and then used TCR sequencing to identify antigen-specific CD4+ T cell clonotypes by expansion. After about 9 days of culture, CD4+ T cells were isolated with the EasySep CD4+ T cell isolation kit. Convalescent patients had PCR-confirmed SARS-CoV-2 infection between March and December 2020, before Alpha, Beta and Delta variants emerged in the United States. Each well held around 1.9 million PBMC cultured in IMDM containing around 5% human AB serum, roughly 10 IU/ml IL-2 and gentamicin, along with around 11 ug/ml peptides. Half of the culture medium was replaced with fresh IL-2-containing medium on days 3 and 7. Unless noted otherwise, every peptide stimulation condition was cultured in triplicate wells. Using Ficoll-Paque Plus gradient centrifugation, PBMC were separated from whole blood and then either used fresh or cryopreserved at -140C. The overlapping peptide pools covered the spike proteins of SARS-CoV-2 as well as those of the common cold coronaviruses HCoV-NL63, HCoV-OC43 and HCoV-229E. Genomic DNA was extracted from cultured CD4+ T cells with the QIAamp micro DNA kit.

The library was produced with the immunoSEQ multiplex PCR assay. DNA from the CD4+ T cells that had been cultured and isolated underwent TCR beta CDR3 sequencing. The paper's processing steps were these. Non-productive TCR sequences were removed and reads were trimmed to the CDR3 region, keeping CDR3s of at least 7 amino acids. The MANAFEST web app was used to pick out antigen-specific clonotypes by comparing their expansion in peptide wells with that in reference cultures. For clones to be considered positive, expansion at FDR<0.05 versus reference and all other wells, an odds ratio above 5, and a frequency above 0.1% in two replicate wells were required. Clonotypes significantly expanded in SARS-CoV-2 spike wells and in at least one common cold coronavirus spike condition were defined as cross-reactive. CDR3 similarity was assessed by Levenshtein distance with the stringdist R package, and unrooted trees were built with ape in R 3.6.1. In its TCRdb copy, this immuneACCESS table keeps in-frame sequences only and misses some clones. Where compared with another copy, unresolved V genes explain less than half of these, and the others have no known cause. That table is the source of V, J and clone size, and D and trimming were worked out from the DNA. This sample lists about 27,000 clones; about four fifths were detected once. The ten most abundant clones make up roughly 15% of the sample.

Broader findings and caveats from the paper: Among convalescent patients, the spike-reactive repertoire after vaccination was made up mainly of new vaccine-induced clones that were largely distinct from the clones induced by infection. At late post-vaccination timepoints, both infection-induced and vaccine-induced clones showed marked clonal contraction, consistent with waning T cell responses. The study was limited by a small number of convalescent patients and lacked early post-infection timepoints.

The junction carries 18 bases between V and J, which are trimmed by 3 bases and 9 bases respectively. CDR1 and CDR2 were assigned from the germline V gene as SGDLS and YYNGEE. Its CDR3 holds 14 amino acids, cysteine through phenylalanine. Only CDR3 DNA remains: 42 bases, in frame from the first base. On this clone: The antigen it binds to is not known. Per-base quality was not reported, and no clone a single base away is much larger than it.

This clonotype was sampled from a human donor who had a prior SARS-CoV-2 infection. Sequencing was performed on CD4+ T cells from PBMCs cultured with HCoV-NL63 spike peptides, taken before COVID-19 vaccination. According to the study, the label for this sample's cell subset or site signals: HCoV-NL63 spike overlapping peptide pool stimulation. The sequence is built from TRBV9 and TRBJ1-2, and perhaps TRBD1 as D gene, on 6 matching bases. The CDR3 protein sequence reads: CASSGARQASRYTF. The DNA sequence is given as TGTGCCAGCAGCGGGGCCAGACAGGCCTCCCGCTACACCTTC.